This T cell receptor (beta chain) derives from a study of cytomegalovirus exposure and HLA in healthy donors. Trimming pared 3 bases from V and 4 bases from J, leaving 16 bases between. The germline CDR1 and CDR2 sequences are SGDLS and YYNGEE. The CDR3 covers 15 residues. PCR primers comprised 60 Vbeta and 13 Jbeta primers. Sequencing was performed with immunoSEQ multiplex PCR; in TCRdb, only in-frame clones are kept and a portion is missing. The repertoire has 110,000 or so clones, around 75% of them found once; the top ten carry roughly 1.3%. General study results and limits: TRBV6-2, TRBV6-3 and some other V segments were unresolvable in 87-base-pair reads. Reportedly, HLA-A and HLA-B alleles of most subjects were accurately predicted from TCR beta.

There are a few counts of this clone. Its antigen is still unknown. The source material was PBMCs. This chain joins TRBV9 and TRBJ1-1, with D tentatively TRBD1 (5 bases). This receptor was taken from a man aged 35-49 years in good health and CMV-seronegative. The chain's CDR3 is CASSGTRAGVTEAFF. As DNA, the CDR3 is TGTGCCAGCAGCGGGACCCGGGCGGGGGTCACTGAAGCTTTCTTT.